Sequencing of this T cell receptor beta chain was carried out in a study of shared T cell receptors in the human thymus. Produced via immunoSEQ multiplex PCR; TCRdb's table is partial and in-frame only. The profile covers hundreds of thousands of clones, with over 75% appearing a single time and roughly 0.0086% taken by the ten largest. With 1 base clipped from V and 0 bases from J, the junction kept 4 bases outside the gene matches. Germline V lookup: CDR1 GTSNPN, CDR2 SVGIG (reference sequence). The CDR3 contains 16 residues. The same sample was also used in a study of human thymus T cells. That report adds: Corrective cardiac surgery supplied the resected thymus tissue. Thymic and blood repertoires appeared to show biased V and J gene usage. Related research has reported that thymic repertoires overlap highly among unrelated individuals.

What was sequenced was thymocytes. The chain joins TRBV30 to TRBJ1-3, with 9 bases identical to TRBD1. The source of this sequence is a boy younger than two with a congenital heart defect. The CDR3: CAWSGRQGDSGNTIYF. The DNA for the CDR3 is TGTGCCTGGAGTGGAAGACAGGGGGACTCTGGAAACACCATATATTTT.